This T cell receptor (beta chain) was found in a study of T cells in Graves' hyperthyroidism and ophthalmopathy. RNA transcripts provided the source from which TCR beta CDR3 regions were amplified. The HTBI primer set drove a first-round RT-PCR of the TCR CDR3. TCRdb passed the multiplex PCR reads through MiXCR, listing each CDR3 protein once. The table lists more than 300,000 distinct CDR3 sequences, roughly 15% of them singletons, with roughly 35% in the top ten. In its sample, this clonotype was seen once. Compared with germline, one end of the junction differs, possibly owing to a read error. This CDR3 spans 20 amino acids. Germline CDR1 and CDR2: SNHLY and FYNNEI.

The chain employs TRBV2 and TRBJ1-3, with D uncertain. The sequencing sample was made of blood. The TCR originated in a young woman with Graves' hyperthyroidism that later progressed to Graves' ophthalmopathy. Here the CDR3 DNA reads TGTGCCACCAGTGAACGCGACGCCGTGGTCTTGAGCAGACCCGGAAACACCATATATTTT. This codes for CATSERDAVVLSRPGNTIYF.